The 19 T cell receptor beta chains reported below all come from one sample, sequenced in a study of blood T cell repertoires in COVID-19. Assay used: immunoSEQ multiplex PCR; TCRdb lists only in-frame clones, some missing. Among 65,000 to 95,000 clones listed, roughly 89% were seen once. Sequences were obtained from peripheral blood. The receptors originated from a man older than 75 with acute or convalescent COVID-19.

The V call is TRBV19, the J call TRBJ2-1; D might be TRBD1 (7 bases). Germline values: CDR1 LNHDA, CDR2 SQIVND (reference sequence). This CDR3 region has 15 residues. Trimming took 3 bases from V and 7 from J, leaving 16 bases between them. The CDR3: CASSISAGGRNEQFF. CDR3 bases: TGTGCCAGTAGTATTAGCGCAGGGGGGCGAAATGAGCAGTTCTTC.

The genes are TRBV27 and TRBJ2-1; 8 bases map to TRBD2. The germline V gene has CDR1 MNHEY and CDR2 SMNVEV (reference sequence). This CDR3 has 19 residues. Trimming cost V 6 bases and J 1 base; bases outside gene matches: 17. This CDR3 is CASRGVARAGTRSYNEQFF. CDR3 bases: TGTGCCAGCAGGGGGGTAGCACGGGCCGGGACTAGGTCCTACAATGAGCAGTTCTTC.

This rearrangement joins TRBV6-5 to TRBJ1-1; 7 nucleotides line up with TRBD1. The germline CDR1 and CDR2 sequences are MNHEY and SVGAGI. V lost 7 bases to trimming and J lost 6 bases; unmatched junction nucleotides: 11. This CDR3 contains 14 residues. The CDR3 loop reads CASTYGQEFAEAFF. The CDR3 region has the DNA TGTGCCAGCACCTATGGACAGGAGTTTGCTGAAGCTTTCTTT.

The CDR3 DNA follows: TGTGCCAGCAGCCCCCAGGGGGCGAGCTACGAGCAGTACTTC. It specifies CASSPQGASYEQYF. The V call is TRBV11-2, the J call TRBJ2-7, with TRBD1 matching over 8 bases. Germline CDR1 and CDR2: SGHAT and FQNNGV. CDR3 length: 14 residues. The V and J ends lost 5 bases and 3 bases, in that order; junction bases with no gene match: 6. Filled out from reference TRBV11-2 and TRBJ2-7, the complete variable domain reads EAGVAQSPRYKIIEKRQSVAFWCNPISGHATLYWYQQILGQGPKLLIQFQNNGVVDDSQLPKDRFSAERLKGVDSTLKIQPAKLEDSAVYLCASSPQGASYEQYFGPGTRLTVT.

A single count supports this clone. This chain uses TRBV21-1 with TRBJ1-6; TRBD1 is the table's D call and was not checked against the DNA. TRBV21-1 is a pseudogene segment. This CDR3 is 17 amino acids long. CDR3 amino acids: CASSTTAESSYNSPLHF. CDR3 DNA: TGTGCCAGCAGCACCACAGCTGAGAGCTCCTATAATTCACCCCTCCACTTT.

In this sample, this clone turned up once. The chain carries TRBV7-6 and TRBJ2-7; D may be TRBD2 (7 bases). Germline CDR1 reads SGHVS; CDR2 reads FNYEAQ. Trimming took off 5 bases at V and 9 bases at J, with 17 bases between the two ends. This CDR3 spans 13 amino acids. The CDR3 bases are TGTGCCAGCAGCCGGAACCACAGGGAGGGGCAGTACTTC. Translation: CASSRNHREGQYF.

This clone has just a few counts. V gene TRBV6-5 combines with J gene TRBJ1-5; D might be TRBD1 (5 bases). Per germline, CDR1 MNHEY and CDR2 SVGAGI. The CDR3 length is 14 residues. V was pared by 8 bases and J by 2 bases, with 13 bases between. This CDR3 is CASGWGSGNQPQHF. CDR3 nucleotide sequence: TGTGCCAGCGGCTGGGGCAGCGGCAATCAGCCCCAGCATTTT.

This chain uses TRBV5-1 with TRBJ2-3, with 8 bases matching TRBD1. Germline trimming cut 6 bases from V and 5 bases from J; bases unmatched to any gene: 11. The CDR3 runs 15 residues. Looked up from germline, CDR1 is SGHRS and CDR2 is YFSETQ. The CDR3 coding sequence is TGCGCCAGCACCCCGGTCAGGGGGCTGAAAGATACGCAGTATTTT. It is translated as CASTPVRGLKDTQYF.

Notes on this clone: The same CDR3 is also encoded by other DNA sequences in this sample. The chain links TRBV5-1 to TRBJ1-2, with D perhaps TRBD1 (5 bases). Looked up from germline, CDR1 is SGHRS and CDR2 is YFSETQ. Trimming left V 4 bases short and J 2 bases short, with 9 bases between. The CDR3 has 13 residues. The CDR3 DNA sequence: TGCGCCAGCAGCCCCGGACAAAACTATGGCTACACCTTC. Translation: CASSPGQNYGYTF.

V usage is TRBV10-3 and J usage is TRBJ1-1; D may be TRBD1 (5 bases). The V gene lost 2 bases and the J gene lost 11 bases, with 12 bases spanning the gap. CDR3 length equals 12 residues. Germline CDR1 ENHRY, CDR2 SYGVKD. The CDR3 reads CAISEDGGRAFF. The DNA for the CDR3 is TGTGCCATCAGTGAGGACGGGGGAAGGGCTTTCTTT.

This clone was picked up one time. The rearrangement links TRBV7-9 to TRBJ1-1; 7 nucleotides line up with TRBD1. There are 14 residues in the CDR3. Germline V gene lookup returns CDR1 SEHNR and CDR2 FQNEAQ (reference sequence). V was pared by 6 bases and J by 3 bases, with 7 bases of the junction left unmatched. As DNA, the CDR3 is TGTGCCAGCAGTCAGGGGGAGGAAGACACTGAAGCTTTCTTT. It encodes CASSQGEEDTEAFF.

The gene calls are TRBV2 and TRBJ1-4; the D is unclear. From germline, CDR1 is SNHLY and CDR2 FYNNEI. This CDR3 is 14 amino acids long. V lost 4 bases and J 4 bases, leaving 10 bases between the germline ends. CDR3 protein: CASSGGLINEKLFF. The CDR3 DNA sequence: TGTGCCAGCAGTGGCGGCCTCATTAATGAAAAACTGTTTTTT.

This clone has only a few counts. V usage is TRBV5-8 and J usage is TRBJ1-5; D remains unclear. CDR1 is SGHTS and CDR2 is YDEGEE in the germline V gene. V lost 2 bases and J lost 4, with 7 bases in between. This CDR3 comprises 13 residues. CDR3: CASSFRENQPQHF. CDR3 DNA: TGTGCCAGCAGCTTTCGTGAGAATCAGCCCCAGCATTTT. The full variable domain, completed using reference TRBV5-8 and TRBJ1-5, is EAGVTQSPTHLIKTRGQQATLRCSPISGHTSVYWYQQALGLGLQFLLWYDEGEERNRGNFPPRFSGRQFPNYSSELNVNALELEDSALYLCASSFRENQPQHFGDGTRLSIL.

The chain employs TRBV5-1 and TRBJ2-5; no definite D call. The CDR3 contains 13 residues. V was pared by 3 bases and J by 7 bases, with 13 bases between. Per the germline V gene, CDR1 is SGHRS and CDR2 is YFSETQ. CDR3 sequence: CASSWSSRRTQYF. The CDR3 DNA is TGCGCCAGCAGCTGGAGTAGCCGACGGACCCAGTACTTC.

Remarks on this clone: Other DNA sequences in this sample translate to the same CDR3. This chain links TRBV2 with TRBJ2-1; TRBD2 is a possible D gene (5 bases). This CDR3 has 12 residues. Germline V CDR1 and CDR2: SNHLY, FYNNEI. V was clipped by 2 bases and J by 7 bases, with 6 bases between them. CDR3 protein: CASSETGNEQFF. The CDR3 DNA reads as TGTGCCAGCAGTGAAACGGGAAATGAGCAGTTCTTC.

The chain recombines TRBV5-4 with TRBJ1-2, with D perhaps matching TRBD1 (6 bases). V was shortened by 0 bases and J by 5 bases, with 8 bases between the two germline ends. In germline, CDR1 is SGHNT, CDR2 YYREEE (reference sequence). The CDR3 is 13 residues long. The CDR3 bases are TGTGCCAGCAGCTTGGAACAGGGTTATGGCTACACCTTC. Translated: CASSLEQGYGYTF.

The CDR3, as DNA: TGTGCCAGCAGCTTAACGTTTGCAGGGCCCTACAATGAGCAGTTCTTC. Its translation is CASSLTFAGPYNEQFF. J is TRBJ2-1 and V is TRBV7-3; perhaps TRBD1 as D (5 bases). The CDR3 runs 16 residues. The V gene lost 0 bases and the J gene lost 2 bases, with 11 bases spanning the gap. Germline V lookup: CDR1 SGHTA, CDR2 FQGTGA.

This sequence joins TRBV15 and TRBJ1-1; 7 positions match TRBD1. Losses at the gene ends were 0 bases for V and 7 bases for J; bases not matched to a gene: 14. Germline assignment: CDR1 LNHNV and CDR2 YYDKDF (reference sequence). The CDR3 is made up of 17 amino acids. The CDR3 region has the DNA TGTGCCACCAGCAGAGATAATTTGTTACAGGGGCCGAGTGAAGCTTTCTTT. Amino acids: CATSRDNLLQGPSEAFF.

The chain employs TRBV3-1 (or the pseudogene TRBV3-2) and TRBJ1-2; D might be TRBD1 (5 bases). Germline V gives CDR1 LGHDT, CDR2 YNNKEL (reference sequence). With 1 base removed from V and 6 bases from J, the gap between germline ends came to 12 bases. There are 14 residues in the CDR3. CDR3 coding DNA: TGTGCCAGCAGCCAAGTTCGGGGAGGGGATGGCTACACCTTC. It is translated as CASSQVRGGDGYTF.